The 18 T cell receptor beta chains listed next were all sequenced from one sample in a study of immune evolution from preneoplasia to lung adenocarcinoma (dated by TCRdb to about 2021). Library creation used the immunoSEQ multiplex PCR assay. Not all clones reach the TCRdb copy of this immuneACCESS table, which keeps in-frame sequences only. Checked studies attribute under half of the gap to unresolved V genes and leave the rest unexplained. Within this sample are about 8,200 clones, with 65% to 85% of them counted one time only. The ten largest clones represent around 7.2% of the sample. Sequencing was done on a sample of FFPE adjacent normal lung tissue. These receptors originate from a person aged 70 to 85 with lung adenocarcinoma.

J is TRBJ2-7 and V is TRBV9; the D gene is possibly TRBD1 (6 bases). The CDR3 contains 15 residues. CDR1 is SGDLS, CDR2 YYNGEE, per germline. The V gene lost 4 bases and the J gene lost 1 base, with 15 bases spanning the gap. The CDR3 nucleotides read TGTGCCAGCAGCCCCCGACAGGAAACGTCCTACGAGCAGTACTTC. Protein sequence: CASSPRQETSYEQYF.

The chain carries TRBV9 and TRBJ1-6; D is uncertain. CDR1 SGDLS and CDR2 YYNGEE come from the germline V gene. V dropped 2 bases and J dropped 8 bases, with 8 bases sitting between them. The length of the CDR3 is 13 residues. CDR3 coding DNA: TGTGCCAGCAGCGTGGTTGACGATTCACCCCTCCACTTT. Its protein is CASSVVDDSPLHF.

CDR3 in DNA: TGTGCCGGGTCTTACAATGAGCAGTTCTTC. This encodes CAGSYNEQFF. The rearrangement joins TRBV30 to TRBJ2-1, with D hard to call. V was trimmed by 8 bases and J by 4 bases, leaving 6 bases between them. The CDR3 has 10 residues. CDR1 and CDR2 from the germline V gene are GTSNPN and SVGIG (reference sequence).

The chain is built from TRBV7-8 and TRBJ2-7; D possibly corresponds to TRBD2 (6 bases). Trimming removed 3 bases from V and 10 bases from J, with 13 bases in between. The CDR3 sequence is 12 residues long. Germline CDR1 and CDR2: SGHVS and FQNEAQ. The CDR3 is CASSLAGSEQYF. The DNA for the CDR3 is TGTGCCAGCAGCTTGGCGGGATCGGAACAGTACTTC.

In DNA, the CDR3 is TGTGCCAGCTCGGCCGGGACAGACTACGAGCAGTACTTC. Amino acid sequence: CASSAGTDYEQYF. The chain couples TRBV18 to TRBJ2-7, with 7 bases matching TRBD1. Germline values: CDR1 KGHSH, CDR2 LQKENI. This CDR3 is 13 amino acids long. The V segment lost 6 bases and the J segment 3 bases; nucleotides outside the gene matches: 5.

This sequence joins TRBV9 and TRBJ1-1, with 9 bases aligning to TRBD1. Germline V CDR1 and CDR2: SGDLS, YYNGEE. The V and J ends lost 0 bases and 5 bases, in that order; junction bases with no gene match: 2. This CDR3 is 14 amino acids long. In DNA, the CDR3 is TGTGCCAGCAGCGTAGCAGGACAGGGGACTGAAGCTTTCTTT. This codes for CASSVAGQGTEAFF.

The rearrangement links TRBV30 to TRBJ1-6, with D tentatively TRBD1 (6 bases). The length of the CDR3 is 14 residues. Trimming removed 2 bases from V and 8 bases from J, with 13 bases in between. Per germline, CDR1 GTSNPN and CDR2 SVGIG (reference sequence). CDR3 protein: CAWSLTGADSPLHF. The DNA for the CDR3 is TGTGCCTGGAGTCTTACGGGGGCTGATTCACCCCTCCACTTT.

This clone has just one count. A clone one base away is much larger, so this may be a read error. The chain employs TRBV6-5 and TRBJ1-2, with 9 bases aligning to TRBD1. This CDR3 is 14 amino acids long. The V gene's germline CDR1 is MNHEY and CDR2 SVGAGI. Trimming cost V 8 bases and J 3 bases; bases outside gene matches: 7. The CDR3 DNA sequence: TGTGCCAGCGGGGGGACAGGGAGCGACTATGGCTACACCTTC. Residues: CASGGTGSDYGYTF.

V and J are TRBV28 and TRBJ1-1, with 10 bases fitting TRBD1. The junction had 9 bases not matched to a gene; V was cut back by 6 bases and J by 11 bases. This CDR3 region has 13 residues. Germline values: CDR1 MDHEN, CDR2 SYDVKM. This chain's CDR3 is CASSPGQGFTAFF. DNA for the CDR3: TGTGCCAGCAGCCCGGGACAGGGGTTCACGGCTTTCTTT.

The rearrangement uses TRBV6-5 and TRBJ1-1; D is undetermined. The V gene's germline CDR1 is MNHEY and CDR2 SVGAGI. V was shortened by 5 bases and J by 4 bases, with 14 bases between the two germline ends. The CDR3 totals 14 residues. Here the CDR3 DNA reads TGTGCCAGCAGTCAAGAGTCGGTGGTCACTGAAGCTTTCTTT. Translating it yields CASSQESVVTEAFF.

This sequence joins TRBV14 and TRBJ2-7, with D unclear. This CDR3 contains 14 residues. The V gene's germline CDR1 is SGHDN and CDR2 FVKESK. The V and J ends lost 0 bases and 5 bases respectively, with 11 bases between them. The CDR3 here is CASSQDDARHEQYF. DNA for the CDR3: TGTGCCAGCAGCCAAGATGATGCGAGGCACGAGCAGTACTTC.

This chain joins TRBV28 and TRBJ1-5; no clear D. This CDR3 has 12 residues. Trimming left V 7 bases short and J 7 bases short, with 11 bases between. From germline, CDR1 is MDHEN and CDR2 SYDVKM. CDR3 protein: CASMVERQPQHF. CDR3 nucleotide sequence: TGTGCCAGCATGGTGGAGAGGCAGCCCCAGCATTTT.

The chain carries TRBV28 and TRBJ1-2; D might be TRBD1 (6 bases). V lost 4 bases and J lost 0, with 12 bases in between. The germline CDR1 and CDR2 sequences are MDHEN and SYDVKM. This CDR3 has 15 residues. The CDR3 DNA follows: TGTGCCAGCAGTTCCACAGGGTTGGCTAACTATGGCTACACCTTC. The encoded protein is CASSSTGLANYGYTF.

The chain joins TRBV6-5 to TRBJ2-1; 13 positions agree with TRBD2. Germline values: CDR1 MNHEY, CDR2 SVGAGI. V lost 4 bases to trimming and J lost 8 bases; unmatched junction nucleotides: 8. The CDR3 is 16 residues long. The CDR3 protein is CASSSRTSGGQDEQFF. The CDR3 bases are TGTGCCAGCAGTTCGCGGACTAGCGGGGGCCAAGATGAGCAGTTCTTC.

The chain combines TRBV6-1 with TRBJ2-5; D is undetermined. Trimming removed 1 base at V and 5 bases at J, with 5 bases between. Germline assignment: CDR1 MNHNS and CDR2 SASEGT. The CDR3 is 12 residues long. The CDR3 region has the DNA TGTGCCAGCAGTGAAGGAGGCGAGACCCAGTACTTC. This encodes CASSEGGETQYF.

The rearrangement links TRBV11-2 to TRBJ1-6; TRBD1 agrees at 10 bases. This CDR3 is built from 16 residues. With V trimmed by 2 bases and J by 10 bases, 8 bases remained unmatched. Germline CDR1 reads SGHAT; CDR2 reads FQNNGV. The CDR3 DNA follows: TGTGCCAGCAGCTTAATACCGGGGACAGGGGAATCACCCCTCCACTTT. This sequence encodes CASSLIPGTGESPLHF.

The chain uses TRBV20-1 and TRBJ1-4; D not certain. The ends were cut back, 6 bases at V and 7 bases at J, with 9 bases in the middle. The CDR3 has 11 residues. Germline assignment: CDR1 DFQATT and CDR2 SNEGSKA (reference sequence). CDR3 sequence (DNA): TGCAGTGCCCGGTTTGGTGAAAAACTGTTTTTT. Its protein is CSARFGEKLFF.

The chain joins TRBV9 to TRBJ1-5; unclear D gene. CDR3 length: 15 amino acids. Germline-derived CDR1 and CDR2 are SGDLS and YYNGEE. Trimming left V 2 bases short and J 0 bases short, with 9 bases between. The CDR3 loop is CASSVGVASNQPQHF. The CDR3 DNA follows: TGTGCCAGCAGCGTCGGGGTTGCTAGCAATCAGCCCCAGCATTTT.